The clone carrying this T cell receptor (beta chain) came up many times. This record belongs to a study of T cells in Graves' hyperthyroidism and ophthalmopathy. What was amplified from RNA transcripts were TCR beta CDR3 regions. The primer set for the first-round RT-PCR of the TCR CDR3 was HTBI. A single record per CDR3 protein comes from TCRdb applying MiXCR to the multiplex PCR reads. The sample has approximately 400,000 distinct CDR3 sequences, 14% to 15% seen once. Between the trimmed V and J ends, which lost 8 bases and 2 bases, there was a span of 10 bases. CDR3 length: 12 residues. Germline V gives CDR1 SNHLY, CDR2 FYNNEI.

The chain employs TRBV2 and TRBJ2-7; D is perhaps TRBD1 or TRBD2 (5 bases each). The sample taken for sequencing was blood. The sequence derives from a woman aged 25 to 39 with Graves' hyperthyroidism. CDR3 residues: CASGAGTYEQYF. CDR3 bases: TGTGCCAGCGGGGCGGGTACCTACGAGCAGTACTTC.